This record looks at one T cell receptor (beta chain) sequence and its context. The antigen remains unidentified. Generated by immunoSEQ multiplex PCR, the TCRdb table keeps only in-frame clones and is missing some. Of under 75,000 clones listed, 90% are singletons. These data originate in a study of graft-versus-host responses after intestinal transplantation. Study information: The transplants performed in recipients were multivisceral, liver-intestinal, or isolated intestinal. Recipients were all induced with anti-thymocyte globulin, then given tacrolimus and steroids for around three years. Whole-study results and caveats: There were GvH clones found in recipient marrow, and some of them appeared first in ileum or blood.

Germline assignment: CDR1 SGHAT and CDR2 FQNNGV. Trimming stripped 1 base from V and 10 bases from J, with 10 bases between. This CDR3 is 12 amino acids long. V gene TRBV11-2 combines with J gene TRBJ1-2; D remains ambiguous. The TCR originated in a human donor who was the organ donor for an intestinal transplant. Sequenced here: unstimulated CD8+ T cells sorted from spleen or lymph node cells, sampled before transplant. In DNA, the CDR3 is TGTGCCAGCAGCTTAGGCCCGCGGGCCTACACCTTC. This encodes CASSLGPRAYTF. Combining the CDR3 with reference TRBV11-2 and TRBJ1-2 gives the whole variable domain EAGVAQSPRYKIIEKRQSVAFWCNPISGHATLYWYQQILGQGPKLLIQFQNNGVVDDSQLPKDRFSAERLKGVDSTLKIQPAKLEDSAVYLCASSLGPRAYTFGSGTRLTVV.